This TCR beta chain appears in the sequencing data of a study of Graves' ophthalmopathy and Graves' hyperthyroidism. Newly diagnosed, the hyperthyroidism patients had under 2 months' duration and were aged 18 to 65. Other autoimmune diseases, uncontrolled infections, pregnancy or lactation excluded patients from enrollment. The evidence that diagnosis relied on was clinical symptoms, serum thyroxine, TRAb, thyroid ultrasound and orbital computed tomography. Researchers took RNA transcripts and amplified TCR beta CDR3 regions from them. The library came from an HTBI-primed first-round RT-PCR and a second-round multiplex PCR. TCRdb passed the multiplex PCR reads through MiXCR, listing each CDR3 protein once. The data show 680,000 or so distinct CDR3 sequences, over 20% seen once. This clonotype was found many times. Its antigen is unknown. Study findings and constraints: Thyroid clonotypes that were expanded above 0.001 frequency mostly also appeared in blood.

V shed 6 bases and J 6 bases; nucleotides not matched to a gene: 9. Germline V gene data show CDR1 as SGHAT and CDR2 as FQNNGV. The CDR3 length is 15 residues. This TCR came from a woman between 18 and 30 years old with stable Graves' hyperthyroidism. Some clones in this sample may be carry-over from other donors' samples. The sequenced sample consisted of peripheral blood. The chain employs TRBV11-2 and TRBJ2-2, with 8 bases that match TRBD2. The CDR3 DNA follows: TGTGCCAGCAGGGGCACGGGGGGGCGACCCGGGGAGCTGTTTTTT. It yields the protein CASRGTGGRPGELFF.